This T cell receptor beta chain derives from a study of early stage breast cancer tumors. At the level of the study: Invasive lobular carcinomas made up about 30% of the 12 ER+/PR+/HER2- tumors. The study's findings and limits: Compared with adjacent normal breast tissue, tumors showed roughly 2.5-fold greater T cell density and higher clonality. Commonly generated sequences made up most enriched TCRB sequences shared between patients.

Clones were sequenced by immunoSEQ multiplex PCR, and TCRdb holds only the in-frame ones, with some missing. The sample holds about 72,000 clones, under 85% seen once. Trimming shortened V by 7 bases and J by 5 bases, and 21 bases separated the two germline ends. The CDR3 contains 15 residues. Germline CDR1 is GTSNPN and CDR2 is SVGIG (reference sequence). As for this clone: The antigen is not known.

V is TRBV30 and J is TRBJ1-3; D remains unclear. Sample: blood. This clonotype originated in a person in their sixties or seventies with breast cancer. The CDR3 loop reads CAFTPLEDGRNTIYF. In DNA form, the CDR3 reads TGTGCCTTCACCCCCCTAGAGGACGGTCGAAACACCATATATTTT.